Described below is a single T cell receptor (beta chain) sequence and its context. The antigen remains undetermined. The data were taken from a study of OX40 agonist ivuxolimab in advanced cancers. Regarding the study as a whole: Dosing at 0.1 to 3.0 mg/kg was accompanied by clonal expansion of CD4+ and CD8+ blood T cells by week 6.

V shed 3 bases and J 3 bases; nucleotides not matched to a gene: 1. From germline, CDR1 is KGHSH and CDR2 LQKENI. The CDR3 has 13 residues. Profiled with immunoSEQ multiplex PCR; TCRdb holds only in-frame clones, not every one. The sample has 80,000 to 100,000 clones; roughly 95% are singletons. The chain carries TRBV18 and TRBJ2-5; 7 bases match TRBD2. The sequences come from CD4+ or CD8+ T cells sorted from blood, collected in a trial of the OX40 agonist ivuxolimab. This sequence was found in an adult with an advanced solid tumor such as melanoma, head and neck, liver or kidney cancer. In DNA, the CDR3 is TGTGCCAGCTCACCGCTAGCGGAAGAGACCCAGTACTTC. Translation: CASSPLAEETQYF.